A single sample is the source of the 27 T cell receptor beta chains below, sequenced in a study of vaccination effects on CD4 cells after COVID-19. Viral peptide pools were used in the ViraFEST assay to expand antigen-specific CD4+ T cells, and sequencing came afterward. Investigators separated out CD4+ T cells once around 11 days of culture had passed. According to the study, vaccine recipients showed no prior SARS-CoV-2 infection and negative nucleocapsid antibodies. Their specific antigens are unknown. TCRdb's copy holds only in-frame clones and misses some; the assay was immunoSEQ multiplex PCR. The sample comprises 40,000 to 45,000 clones, around 77% of which are singletons, and 2.9% rests with the top ten. The source material was CD4+ T cells from PBMCs cultured with HCoV-NL63 spike peptides, sampled before COVID-19 vaccination. The receptor source for this set is a human donor who received a COVID-19 vaccine.

CDR3 region: CASSLGGGAYNEQFF. CDR3 nucleotide sequence: TGCGCCAGCAGCTTGGGAGGGGGGGCATACAATGAGCAGTTCTTC. V is TRBV5-1 and J is TRBJ2-1; perhaps TRBD2 as D (7 bases). With 0 bases removed from V and 4 bases from J, the gap between germline ends came to 11 bases. The CDR3 length is 15 residues. Germline CDR1 reads SGHRS; CDR2 reads YFSETQ.

V and J are TRBV24-1 and TRBJ1-5; possible D gene TRBD1, 6 bases. V lost 4 bases and J 5 bases, leaving 20 bases between the germline ends. CDR3 length equals 17 residues. Per the germline V gene, CDR1 is KGHDR and CDR2 is SFDVKD. In nucleotides, the CDR3 is TGTGCCACCAGTGACTCGGGGGCCGGGTCACGGTATCAGCCCCAGCATTTT. Protein: CATSDSGAGSRYQPQHF.

This clone is termed medium-sized. The chain joins TRBV7-2 to TRBJ2-5; the D gene is possibly TRBD1 (5 bases). The CDR3 extends over 13 amino acids. Germline CDR1 reads SGHTA; CDR2 reads FQGNSA. The V and J ends lost 5 bases and 5 bases respectively, with 12 bases between them. The chain's CDR3 is CASSPRVTETQYF. Here the CDR3 DNA reads TGTGCCAGCAGCCCCAGGGTTACGGAGACCCAGTACTTC.

J is TRBJ2-7 and V is TRBV2; 8 bases fit TRBD1. This CDR3 spans 16 amino acids. With V trimmed by 6 bases and J by 1 base, 11 bases remained unmatched. Germline CDR1 SNHLY, CDR2 FYNNEI. In DNA form, the CDR3 reads TGTGCCAGCAGACTGTCCAGGGGGCGAGGATCCTACGAGCAGTACGTC. Translating gives CASRLSRGRGSYEQYV.

Written as DNA, the CDR3 is TGTGCCAGCAGCACAGGGGGGGGACAGGGAGCAAACACCATATATTTT. This sequence encodes CASSTGGGQGANTIYF. The V call is TRBV5-4, the J call TRBJ1-3; TRBD1 matches at 9 bases. Germline V gene data show CDR1 as SGHNT and CDR2 as YYREEE (reference sequence). V gave up 4 bases and J gave up 6 bases; unmatched junction bases: 11. The CDR3 contains 16 residues.

V usage is TRBV5-6 and J usage is TRBJ2-5, with 7 bases fitting TRBD2. Germline CDR1 SGHDT, CDR2 YYEEEE. V was clipped by 2 bases and J by 5 bases; unmatched bases: 9. CDR3 length: 15 residues. The DNA of the CDR3 is TGTGCCAGCAGCTTTGGGGCTAGCGGTAAGGAGACCCAGTACTTC. It encodes CASSFGASGKETQYF.

V gene TRBV6-5 combines with J gene TRBJ2-7; D possibly corresponds to TRBD2 (6 bases). This CDR3 has 12 amino acids. V shed 4 bases and J shed 4 bases, with 8 bases lying between them. Germline assignment: CDR1 MNHEY and CDR2 SVGAGI. The CDR3 is CASSSGGYEQYV. CDR3 nucleotides: TGTGCCAGCAGTTCCGGGGGATACGAGCAGTACGTC.

The chain couples TRBV19 to TRBJ2-6; the D call may be TRBD1 or TRBD2 (5 bases each). Trimming cost V 7 bases and J 2 bases, with 12 bases left between them. Per germline, CDR1 LNHDA and CDR2 SQIVND (reference sequence). The CDR3 runs to 15 residues. CDR3 residues: CASTPQGPGANVLTF. CDR3 nucleotides: TGTGCCAGTACCCCCCAGGGACCTGGGGCCAACGTCCTGACTTTC.

This rearrangement joins TRBV29-1 to TRBJ1-1; unclear D gene. CDR3 size: 13 residues. Trimming shortened V by 4 bases and J by 3 bases, and 12 bases separated the two germline ends. Germline assignment: CDR1 SQVTM and CDR2 ANQGSEA. The CDR3 DNA reads TGCAGCGTTGTCCGGAGTAGGGACACTGAAGCTTTCTTT. It is translated as CSVVRSRDTEAFF. Using reference TRBV29-1 and TRBJ1-1 for the parts outside the CDR3, the full variable domain is SAVISQKPSRDICQRGTSLTIQCQVDSQVTMMFWYRQQPGQSLTLIATANQGSEATYESGFVIDKFPISRPNLTFSTLTVSNMSPEDSSIYLCSVVRSRDTEAFFGQGTRLTVV.

The gene calls are TRBV9 and TRBJ1-5; unclear D gene. The length of the CDR3 is 13 residues. Germline CDR1 and CDR2: SGDLS and YYNGEE. Between the trimmed V and J ends, which lost 2 bases and 7 bases, there was a span of 10 bases. The CDR3 sequence is CASSVGEMQPQHF. CDR3 nucleotide sequence: TGTGCCAGCAGCGTCGGGGAGATGCAGCCCCAGCATTTT.

The chain uses TRBV18 and TRBJ1-5; tentatively, D is TRBD1 (5 bases). Germline CDR1 KGHSH, CDR2 LQKENI. V lost 4 bases to trimming and J lost 0 bases, with 13 bases between them. CDR3 length: 16 residues. The CDR3 here is CASSLSRGYSNQPQHF. CDR3 DNA sequence: TGTGCCAGCTCACTCTCAAGGGGTTATAGCAATCAGCCCCAGCATTTT.

This clone was seen once. The CDR3 reads CASSQIAGYTGELFF. DNA for the CDR3: TGTGCCAGCAGCCAAATAGCGGGGTACACCGGGGAGCTGTTTTTT. The rearrangement links TRBV7-6 to TRBJ2-2; TRBD2 matches at 8 bases. Germline-derived CDR1 and CDR2 are SGHVS and FNYEAQ. This CDR3 spans 15 amino acids. Unmatched junction bases numbered 5, after V lost 5 bases and J lost 3 bases. The whole variable domain, filled in from reference TRBV7-6 and TRBJ2-2, reads GAGVSQSPRYKVTKRGQDVALRCDPISGHVSLYWYRQALGQGPEFLTYFNYEAQQDKSGLPNDRFSAERPEGSISTLTIQRTEQRDSAMYRCASSQIAGYTGELFFGEGSRLTVL.

This clone appeared a single time. The chain links TRBV3-1 (or the pseudogene TRBV3-2) to TRBJ2-5; 9 bases match TRBD2. In germline, CDR1 is LGHDT, CDR2 YNNKEL (reference sequence). The CDR3 has 15 amino acids. The V segment lost 3 bases and the J segment 5 bases; nucleotides outside the gene matches: 7. For the CDR3, the DNA is TGTGCCAGCAGCCAGGCGGCGGGGGGGCAGGAGACCCAGTACTTC. Translating gives CASSQAAGGQETQYF.

J is TRBJ1-1 and V is TRBV27; 9 nucleotides line up with TRBD1. J was trimmed by 5 bases and V by 8 bases; bases with no gene match: 9. CDR3 size: 14 residues. In germline, CDR1 is MNHEY, CDR2 SMNVEV (reference sequence). The DNA of the CDR3 is TGTGCCAGCCGACAGGGGGGGACAGGGACTGAAGCTTTCTTT. Translation gives CASRQGGTGTEAFF.

This chain links TRBV27 with TRBJ1-5; D is ambiguous. The CDR3 has 17 residues. Germline-derived CDR1 and CDR2 are MNHEY and SMNVEV (reference sequence). Trimming took 0 bases from V and 2 from J, leaving 14 bases between them. The CDR3 region has the DNA TGTGCCAGCAGTTTATCAGGGATGAGTAGAGGCAATCAGCCCCAGCATTTT. Translating it yields CASSLSGMSRGNQPQHF.

V usage is TRBV6-5 and J usage is TRBJ1-2, with TRBD1 identical over 9 bases. The junction had 9 bases not matched to a gene; V was cut back by 6 bases and J by 7 bases. Germline CDR1 reads MNHEY; CDR2 reads SVGAGI. The CDR3 length is 14 residues. CDR3 nucleotides: TGTGCCAGCAGAACCGGGACAGGGATTTTTGGCTACACCTTC. Amino acids: CASRTGTGIFGYTF.

The rearrangement links TRBV2 to TRBJ2-5; 8 positions match TRBD2. The length of the CDR3 is 15 residues. Germline trimming cut 5 bases from V and 4 bases from J; bases unmatched to any gene: 9. Per the germline V gene, CDR1 is SNHLY and CDR2 is FYNNEI. DNA for the CDR3: TGTGCCAGCAGTTTGGACGGGAGGGGGGGAGAGACCCAGTACTTC. Its protein is CASSLDGRGGETQYF.

V gene TRBV5-1 combines with J gene TRBJ1-4; 11 nucleotides line up with TRBD1. Per the germline V gene, CDR1 is SGHRS and CDR2 is YFSETQ. This CDR3 spans 15 amino acids. Unmatched junction bases numbered 5, after V lost 3 bases and J lost 7 bases. The chain's CDR3 is CASSSSGTGGEKLFF. The DNA of the CDR3 is TGCGCCAGCAGCTCATCCGGGACAGGGGGTGAAAAACTGTTTTTT.

This clone was seen more than once but under ten times. The rearrangement links TRBV3-1 (or the pseudogene TRBV3-2) to TRBJ2-2; the match to TRBD2 covers 10 bases. The CDR3 has 14 amino acids. J was trimmed by 7 bases and V by 6 bases; bases with no gene match: 5. Germline V gives CDR1 LGHDT, CDR2 YNNKEL (reference sequence). This CDR3 reads CASSPSGGIGELFF. As DNA, the CDR3 is TGTGCCAGCAGTCCTAGCGGGGGAATCGGGGAGCTGTTTTTT.

The genes are TRBV9 and TRBJ1-1; no reliable D call. With 1 base removed from V and 0 bases from J, the gap between germline ends came to 7 bases. The germline V gene has CDR1 SGDLS and CDR2 YYNGEE. CDR3 length equals 14 residues. CDR3 DNA sequence: TGTGCCAGCAGCGTACTCTCTCTGAACACTGAAGCTTTCTTT. The encoded protein is CASSVLSLNTEAFF.

The chain has TRBV2 and TRBJ1-1; D unclear. The CDR3 sequence is 12 residues long. Germline values: CDR1 SNHLY, CDR2 FYNNEI. V shed 0 bases and J shed 10 bases, with 9 bases lying between them. CDR3 DNA: TGTGCCAGCAGTGAAGCGATGACGCGAGCTTTCTTT. This encodes CASSEAMTRAFF. Full variable domain (outside the CDR3, taken from reference TRBV2 and TRBJ1-1): EPEVTQTPSHQVTQMGQEVILRCVPISNHLYFYWYRQILGQKVEFLVSFYNNEISEKSEIFDDQFSVERPDGSNFTLKIRSTKLEDSAMYFCASSEAMTRAFFGQGTRLTVV.

The rearrangement links TRBV5-4 to TRBJ2-1; 8 positions match TRBD2. CDR3 length: 15 amino acids. Per germline, CDR1 SGHNT and CDR2 YYREEE (reference sequence). Trimming took 0 bases from V and 7 from J; bases not matched to a gene: 6. The CDR3 here is CASSLESGGENEQFF. CDR3 bases: TGTGCCAGCAGCTTGGAAAGCGGGGGAGAGAATGAGCAGTTCTTC.

This clone was counted once. The rearrangement joins TRBV19 to TRBJ2-2; a weak D match, TRBD2 (5 bases). The CDR3 is made up of 15 amino acids. Germline CDR1 is LNHDA and CDR2 is SQIVND (reference sequence). Trimming left V 6 bases short and J 6 bases short, with 17 bases between. CDR3 amino acids: CASSLRAGTAGELFF. The DNA of the CDR3 is TGTGCCAGTAGCCTCCGCGCGGGTACCGCCGGGGAGCTGTTTTTT.

The V gene is TRBV11-2, the J gene TRBJ1-6; D perhaps matches TRBD1 (5 bases). Trimming removed 1 base from V and 8 bases from J, with 12 bases in between. CDR1 is SGHAT, CDR2 FQNNGV, per germline. This CDR3 comprises 15 residues. CDR3: CASSLAAQGYSPLHF. CDR3 nucleotides: TGTGCCAGCAGCTTAGCGGCGCAGGGTTATTCACCCCTCCACTTT. Full variable domain (outside the CDR3, taken from reference TRBV11-2 and TRBJ1-6): EAGVAQSPRYKIIEKRQSVAFWCNPISGHATLYWYQQILGQGPKLLIQFQNNGVVDDSQLPKDRFSAERLKGVDSTLKIQPAKLEDSAVYLCASSLAAQGYSPLHFGNGTRLTVT.

The rearrangement uses TRBV30 and TRBJ2-7; 7 bases are a match to TRBD1. CDR1 GTSNPN and CDR2 SVGIG come from the germline V gene (reference sequence). Unmatched junction bases numbered 6, after V lost 0 bases and J lost 7 bases. The CDR3 length is 13 residues. The CDR3 protein is CAWSVKGAWEQYV. CDR3 DNA sequence: TGTGCCTGGAGTGTCAAGGGGGCTTGGGAGCAGTACGTC.

The V gene is TRBV3-1 (or the pseudogene TRBV3-2), the J gene TRBJ1-1; no reliable D call. Trimming took off 8 bases at V and 6 bases at J, with 10 bases between the two ends. CDR1 is LGHDT, CDR2 YNNKEL, per germline (reference sequence). The CDR3 spans 11 residues. The CDR3 here is CASGRGAEAFF. The CDR3 DNA follows: TGTGCCAGCGGCCGGGGTGCTGAAGCTTTCTTT.

V usage is TRBV12-3 or TRBV12-4 and J usage is TRBJ1-5, with D hard to call. The CDR3 has 13 residues. Trimming removed 2 bases at V and 6 bases at J, with 8 bases between. CDR3 residues: CASSLSPRQPQHF. The DNA for the CDR3 is TGTGCCAGCAGTTTAAGCCCTCGTCAGCCCCAGCATTTT.